This T cell receptor (beta chain) came from a study of CD8 T cells in ankylosing spondylitis (dated by TCRdb to 2016 to 2017). About the investigation overall: The study profiled T cell receptor beta repertoires in healthy donors and ankylosing spondylitis patients to find disease-linked TCR variants. The full study cohort was made up of about 24 ankylosing spondylitis patients and around 100 healthy donors. Peripheral blood was sampled, and synovial fluid was additionally collected from ankylosing spondylitis patients.

In the case of this clonotype: What this receptor recognizes is not known. No clone much larger than this one lies a single base away; base qualities are absent.

Sequenced using an Illumina HiSeq 2500. Quantitative 5'-RACE with molecular barcodes was used to prepare TCR beta libraries. From the authors' description of their analysis: A new computational method, built on a probabilistic model of VDJ rearrangement, was used to identify disease-linked TCR variants. TCRdb itself trimmed the public reads at Q25 with fastp, ran MiXCR and retained productive beta chains. CDR3 protein duplicates are merged, each entry listing the most common genes and DNA. TCRdb, rather than the study authors, made the V and J calls. Recorded for this sample are roughly 69,000 distinct CDR3 sequences; 5.3% of them occurred a single time. The ten largest clones capture approximately 2% of the sample. Results the study describes overall, beyond this receptor: Some motif variants had previously been reported in the synovial fluid and blood of reactive arthritis patients, which suggests shared mechanisms of disease initiation. Blood from ankylosing spondylitis patients appeared to be characterized by a TCR beta motif composed of under 10 highly homologous amino acid variants. The disease-linked clones were reported to be significantly enriched in matched synovial fluid samples from ankylosing spondylitis patients. A CD8+ phenotype was shown by the disease-linked clones, which were found at relatively low frequencies in peripheral blood.

V is shortened by 3 bases, J by 8 bases, and the region joining them spans 14 bases. CDR1 and CDR2 were assigned from the germline V gene as SGHDT and YYEEEE. Measured from the cysteine to the phenylalanine, the CDR3 is 13 residues long. Only the CDR3 DNA stays, 39 bases, in frame from base 1. The receptor was derived from a male donor with ankylosing spondylitis or in good health (not recorded which). The chain is assembled from TRBV5-6 and TRBJ1-1; no confident D gene assignment can be made. The sample comprised blood, either unsorted or a sorted T cell fraction (not recorded which). For the CDR3, the sequence is CASSSGIDQEAFF. The DNA sequence follows: TGTGCCAGCAGCTCCGGGATAGACCAGGAAGCTTTCTTT. Reference TRBV5-6 and TRBJ1-1 genes cover what lies past the CDR3, so the full variable domain is DAGVTQSPTHLIKTRGQQVTLRCSPKSGHDTVSWYQQALGQGPQFIFQYYEEEERQRGNFPDRFSGHQFPNYSSELNVNALLLGDSALYLCASSSGIDQEAFFGQGTRLTVV.